The entry below gives a single TCR beta chain sequence along with its context. This CDR3 spans 12 amino acids. V shed 2 bases and J shed 6 bases, with 8 bases lying between them. Participants were aged 18 to 89 years, lived in 24 US areas, and enrolled virtually. Participant-reported clinical history was the basis for cohort assignment. Two negative PCRs, clearance, or symptom resolution were required of recovered Cohort 3 donors. The sample belongs to a study of blood T cell repertoires in COVID-19. Study-wide context: PBMCs, B-cell-depleted T cells, or T cells were the source of the cDNA or gDNA that made up the material.

Produced via immunoSEQ multiplex PCR; TCRdb's table is partial and in-frame only. The data contain roughly 300,000 clones, roughly 85% of them singletons. The sample taken for sequencing was PBMCs or T cells enriched from blood (not recorded which). The chain links TRBV12-3 or TRBV12-4 to TRBJ2-7, with D unclear. The receptor was isolated from a woman between 45 and 65 years old who had recovered from COVID-19. The CDR3 protein is CASSLLSGEQYF. The DNA of the CDR3 is TGTGCCAGCAGTTTACTATCTGGCGAGCAGTACTTC.